This is a list of T cell receptor beta chains from one sample in a study of graft-versus-host responses after intestinal transplantation. Using immunoSEQ multiplex PCR, the repertoire was profiled, and TCRdb retains in-frame clones only, with some absent. Seen here are approximately 97,000 clones, just under 95% observed once, and the top ten hold about 0.072%. For these TCRs, the target antigens are not known. Specimen: unstimulated CD8+ T cells sorted from spleen or lymph node cells, collected before transplant. All receptors come from a human donor who was the organ donor for an intestinal transplant. The conserved cysteine and the conserved F or W are not part of the CDR3 here.

V gene	J gene	CDR3 protein
TRBV11-3	TRBJ1-4	ASSPYTGTGYEKLF
TRBV6-5	TRBJ2-5	ASGEQGWSGGTQY
TRBV2	TRBJ2-7	ASSFDGGAYEQY
TRBV30	TRBJ2-1	AVNRVGEQF
TRBV4-2	TRBJ1-2	ASSQDSFGTGYGYT
TRBV28	TRBJ2-7	ASSSPTDRAPYEQY
TRBV7-9	TRBJ2-2	ASSPLAENTGELF
TRBV7-8	TRBJ2-3	ASKSTSGGKDTQY
TRBV18	TRBJ1-2	ASSQGDSYGYT
TRBV7-3	TRBJ2-3	ASSPTEADRSTDTQY
TRBV5-4	TRBJ2-1	ASSLRTSGYNEQF
TRBV20-1	TRBJ1-1	SANRVTEAF
TRBV4-2	TRBJ2-3	ASSPWQLGATDTQY
TRBV11-2	TRBJ1-2	ASSFARDGYT
TRBV15	TRBJ2-5	ATSSYAEETQY
TRBV11-2	.	ASSRKTRTSGYEQY
TRBV14	TRBJ1-1	ASSQEGLGEAF
TRBV7-3	TRBJ2-5	ASSRTGMETQY
TRBV4-1	TRBJ1-1	ASSQGQGNTEAF
TRBV5-1	TRBJ2-5	ASSLINRVWGETQY
TRBV28	TRBJ2-7	ASSLSIRGGNHEQY
TRBV11-3	TRBJ2-1	ASSLRPSAHEQF
TRBV30	TRBJ1-1	AWGATDNTEAF
TRBV5-8	TRBJ2-1	ASEGLGPSYNEQF
TRBV19	TRBJ2-1	ASSIIGTYNEQF
TRBV27	TRBJ2-5	ASSRDSQETQY
TRBV10-1	TRBJ2-2	ASSGDGRAGELF
TRBV4-2	TRBJ1-1	ASSQDQASGKAAF
TRBV5-1	TRBJ2-5	ASRRFGRGYQETQY
TRBV27	TRBJ2-1	ASSADTNPYNEQF
TRBV15	TRBJ1-4	ATSNLTPFRHFRLF
TRBV5-1	TRBJ2-1	ASSLVGVAGSEQF
TRBV28	TRBJ2-3	ASSTTDTQY
TRBV6-6	TRBJ2-2	AIYRGTGELF